The rows below give T cell receptor beta chains drawn from one sample of a study of shared clonotypes between healthy human individuals. The data were produced by immunoSEQ multiplex PCR, yet TCRdb's version contains in-frame clones alone and is incomplete. The sample has a few million clones, approximately 94% seen once; the top ten hold about 0.13%. Sequenced input: naive CD4+ T cells sorted from blood. These receptors were collected from a man between 18 and 35 years old in good health. Each CDR3 is given with its conserved first and last residue. The order of the fields is D gene, J gene, CDR3 length, clone size, V gene, CDR3 protein, CDR3 DNA. A D gene is named only where the DNA matches it firmly. Size is stated for part of the rows, as once, few or many counts, or as a class when the clone is expanded.

TRBD1 TRBJ1-1 16 - TRBV2 CASTPGTGSFFTEAFF TGTGCCAGCACTCCGGGGACAGGGAGCTTTTTTACTGAAGCTTTCTTT
TRBD2 TRBJ2-1 15 - TRBV18 CASSAIAGAYNEQFF TGTGCCAGCTCAGCCATAGCGGGAGCTTACAATGAGCAGTTCTTC
- TRBJ2-7 14 - TRBV10-3 CAISESMGRYEQYF TGTGCCATCAGTGAGTCCATGGGGCGGTACGAGCAGTACTTC
- TRBJ1-6 12 - TRBV25-1 CASSDGNSPLHF TGTGCCAGCAGTGATGGAAATTCACCCCTCCACTTT
TRBD2 TRBJ2-3 20 - TRBV7-2 CASSLAPVEREATEVDTQYF TGTGCCAGCAGCTTAGCCCCGGTGGAGCGGGAGGCCACGGAGGTAGATACGCAGTATTTT
TRBD1 TRBJ2-3 14 - TRBV2 CASSGGQGAYTQYF TGTGCCAGCAGTGGCGGACAGGGGGCCTATACGCAGTATTTT
TRBD1 TRBJ1-1 15 - TRBV7-2 CASSSGDRGTRVAFF TGTGCCAGCAGCTCCGGGGACAGGGGGACTCGGGTAGCTTTCTTT
- TRBJ2-2 12 - TRBV30 CAWGTNTGELFF TGTGCCTGGGGGACTAACACCGGGGAGCTGTTTTTT
TRBD1 TRBJ2-1 14 - TRBV18 CASSPMTGDNEQFF TGTGCCAGCTCACCGATGACAGGGGACAATGAGCAGTTCTTC
TRBD1 TRBJ1-2 16 - TRBV18 CASSPVIQGGNYGYTF TGTGCCAGCTCACCTGTGATACAGGGGGGAAACTATGGCTACACCTTC
- TRBJ2-3 14 - TRBV19 CASSIDSSTDTQYF TGTGCCAGTAGTATCGACAGTAGCACAGATACGCAGTATTTT
- TRBJ2-5 14 - TRBV14 CASSLGGDVETQYF TGTGCCAGCAGCCTCGGAGGGGACGTAGAGACCCAGTACTTC
- TRBJ1-3 12 - TRBV7-2 CASSPTGNTIYF TGTGCCAGCAGCCCTACTGGAAACACCATATATTTT
- TRBJ2-5 12 - TRBV6-1 CASRGLSETQYF TGTGCCAGCAGAGGACTGTCAGAGACCCAGTACTTC
- TRBJ2-1 16 - TRBV7-6 CASSLGGLALRNEQFF TGTGCCAGCAGCTTAGGAGGGCTAGCTTTGCGCAATGAGCAGTTCTTC
- TRBJ2-7 16 - TRBV7-9 CASSLAGAGPGSEQYF TGTGCCAGCAGCTTAGCGGGCGCAGGGCCGGGATCCGAGCAGTACTTC
- TRBJ1-5 14 - TRBV30 CAWSVSGAYQPQHF TGTGCCTGGAGTGTATCGGGTGCCTATCAGCCCCAGCATTTT
TRBD1 TRBJ1-6 14 few TRBV30 CAWSPGTGSSPLHF TGTGCCTGGAGCCCCGGGACAGGGTCTTCACCCCTCCACTTT